Presented here are 15 T cell receptor beta chains from one specimen sequenced in a study of shared clonotypes between healthy human individuals. Produced via immunoSEQ multiplex PCR; TCRdb's table is partial and in-frame only. Among about 2.1 million clones listed, approximately 94% were seen once. Only CD45RO-negative cells positively selected for CCR7 counted as naive CD8 cells, so terminally differentiated effector memory CD45RA+ cells were excluded. The sample consisted of naive CD8+ T cells from PBMCs. The receptors derive from a man younger than 35 in good health. Some clones in this sample may be carry-over from other donors' samples.

The chain is built from TRBV2 and TRBJ2-7, with 7 bases lining up with TRBD2. Germline V CDR1 and CDR2: SNHLY, FYNNEI. V lost 4 bases and J lost 0; bases outside the gene matches: 9. The CDR3 is 16 residues long. The CDR3 spells CASSGEGGYSSYEQYF. The CDR3 nucleotides are TGTGCCAGCAGTGGGGAGGGAGGGTATAGCTCCTACGAGCAGTACTTC.

The V and J genes are TRBV5-1 and TRBJ2-6; 9 bases align to TRBD1. The CDR3 is 16 residues long. V lost 3 bases to trimming and J lost 2 bases; unmatched junction nucleotides: 3. Germline lookup yields CDR1 SGHRS and CDR2 YFSETQ. The CDR3 DNA reads as TGCGCCAGCAGCTCGAGGACAGGGGCTGGGGCCAACGTCCTGACTTTC. This codes for CASSSRTGAGANVLTF.

To note about this clone: Distinct nucleotide sequences in the sample also encode this CDR3. The chain has TRBV6-5 and TRBJ1-1, with D unclear. The germline V and J ends were trimmed by 5 bases and 2 bases, with 12 bases remaining between them. Germline V gives CDR1 MNHEY, CDR2 SVGAGI. CDR3 size: 14 residues. Here the CDR3 DNA reads TGTGCCAGCAGTACCCGGACTTTAAACACTGAAGCTTTCTTT. It is translated as CASSTRTLNTEAFF.

The chain employs TRBV7-9 and TRBJ1-1; D unresolved. Germline CDR1 is SEHNR and CDR2 is FQNEAQ (reference sequence). With 5 bases removed from V and 6 bases from J, the gap between germline ends came to 13 bases. This CDR3 contains 13 residues. DNA of the CDR3: TGTGCCAGCAGCCAACTAGGACGGCCTGAAGCTTTCTTT. As protein: CASSQLGRPEAFF.

V usage is TRBV15 and J usage is TRBJ1-5; a weak D match, TRBD1 (6 bases). CDR1 is LNHNV, CDR2 YYDKDF, per germline (reference sequence). Trimming stripped 4 bases from V and 0 bases from J, with 13 bases between. The CDR3 is 16 amino acids. CDR3 protein: CATSTRGSYSNQPQHF. CDR3 coding DNA: TGTGCCACCAGCACCAGGGGCAGCTATAGCAATCAGCCCCAGCATTTT.

V and J are TRBV14 and TRBJ2-7; maybe TRBD1 (6 bases). Germline assignment: CDR1 SGHDN and CDR2 FVKESK. CDR3 size: 15 residues. Deletions cut 4 bases from V and 2 bases from J, with 15 bases between. The CDR3: CASSRTGNAAYEQYF. CDR3 sequence (DNA): TGTGCCAGCAGCCGAACAGGGAATGCCGCCTACGAGCAGTACTTC.

With respect to this clone: Other DNA sequences of this sample code for an identical CDR3. The DNA of the CDR3 is TGCAGCGTTGATCCGGGAAACTATGGCTACACCTTC. As protein: CSVDPGNYGYTF. The chain combines TRBV29-1 with TRBJ1-2; D ambiguous. Germline V lookup: CDR1 SQVTM, CDR2 ANQGSEA. This CDR3 has 12 amino acids. Trimming shortened V by 3 bases and J by 2 bases, and 7 bases separated the two germline ends.

The V gene is TRBV6-1, the J gene TRBJ1-4; perhaps TRBD1 as D (6 bases). The length of the CDR3 is 13 residues. Trimming cost V 2 bases and J 8 bases, with 9 bases left between them. Germline CDR1 MNHNS, CDR2 SASEGT. CDR3 DNA: TGTGCCAGCAGTGAACGGGGGCTAGAAAAACTGTTTTTT. Protein product: CASSERGLEKLFF.

V and J are TRBV27 and TRBJ2-3; possible D gene TRBD2, 6 bases. Germline CDR1 and CDR2: MNHEY and SMNVEV (reference sequence). This CDR3 is 15 amino acids long. Trimming took 3 bases from V and 4 from J, leaving 14 bases between them. The CDR3, as DNA: TGTGCCAGCAGTTTTGGAGGGCCGAGCTCAGATACGCAGTATTTT. Amino acid sequence: CASSFGGPSSDTQYF.

This chain links TRBV7-9 with TRBJ2-5; D is perhaps TRBD2 (6 bases). V dropped 11 bases and J dropped 1 base, with 20 bases sitting between them. There are 15 residues in the CDR3. CDR1 and CDR2 from the germline V gene are SEHNR and FQNEAQ (reference sequence). The CDR3 reads CAGELEGRFQETQYF. In DNA form, the CDR3 reads TGTGCCGGTGAATTGGAGGGCCGGTTCCAAGAGACCCAGTACTTC.

V usage is TRBV5-1 and J usage is TRBJ2-3; 10 nucleotides match TRBD2. Germline V gene lookup returns CDR1 SGHRS and CDR2 YFSETQ. The CDR3 loop spans 18 amino acids. Trimming at V came to 3 bases and at J to 2 bases, leaving 12 bases not matched to a gene. The chain's CDR3 is CASSSSPLAGVFTDTQYF. In DNA, the CDR3 is TGCGCCAGCAGCTCTTCACCTCTAGCGGGAGTATTCACAGATACGCAGTATTTT.

The J gene is TRBJ1-1, the V gene TRBV7-8; possibly TRBD1 for D (6 bases). This CDR3 has 16 amino acids. Trimming cost V 1 base and J 1 base, with 13 bases left between them. The germline V gene encodes CDR1 SGHVS and CDR2 FQNEAQ. The CDR3: CASSLDMGARNTEAFF. The CDR3 bases are TGTGCCAGCAGCTTAGATATGGGGGCGAGGAACACTGAAGCTTTCTTT.

The J gene is TRBJ2-7, the V gene TRBV7-6, with 9 nucleotides matching TRBD1. Trimming cost V 5 bases and J 6 bases; bases outside gene matches: 8. There are 14 residues in the CDR3. Germline V gene sequence: CDR1 SGHVS, CDR2 FNYEAQ. The CDR3 DNA reads TGTGCCAGCAGCGCCGGGACAGGGTCGTCCGAGCAGTACTTC. Translating gives CASSAGTGSSEQYF.

This chain connects TRBV9 to TRBJ1-1; D gene ambiguous. The CDR3 spans 13 residues. The V end was cut by 3 bases, the J end by 2 bases, with 8 bases between. Germline V gives CDR1 SGDLS, CDR2 YYNGEE. CDR3 protein: CASSGVGNTEAFF. DNA for the CDR3: TGTGCCAGCAGCGGGGTGGGAAACACTGAAGCTTTCTTT.

The V call is TRBV10-3, the J call TRBJ2-5; D gene unclear. The germline gives CDR1 ENHRY, CDR2 SYGVKD. Trimming took off 7 bases at V and 4 bases at J, with 13 bases between the two ends. The CDR3 consists of 13 residues. The CDR3: CAINNQQAETQYF. The CDR3 region has the DNA TGTGCCATCAATAATCAGCAAGCAGAGACCCAGTACTTC.